The sequence of this T cell receptor (beta chain) was determined in a study of T-cell reconstitution after alpha-beta-depleted transplantation in children. The CDR3 loop spans 13 amino acids. The germline V and J ends were trimmed by 4 bases and 5 bases, with 10 bases remaining between them. Germline CDR1 and CDR2: SSHAT and FNYEAQ (reference sequence). This clonotype was seen a few times. As it was prepared, the TCRbeta library received unique molecular identifiers. One entry per CDR3 protein, called by TCRdb with MiXCR from the PCR reads. The profile covers about 980,000 distinct CDR3 sequences, with about 26% appearing a single time and about 28% taken by the ten largest.

The sequence was collected from a boy in the first two years of life who had a stem cell transplant for SCID, so the T cells may come from the graft donor. The sample in question was PBMCs, mostly from graft donor cells, obtained 360 days after TCRalphabeta/CD19-depleted stem cell transplant. The chain couples TRBV7-7 to TRBJ2-3, with a tentative D call TRBD1 (6 bases). Here the CDR3 DNA reads TGTGCCAGCAGCTCAACAGGGCTAGATACGCAGTATTTT. It specifies CASSSTGLDTQYF.